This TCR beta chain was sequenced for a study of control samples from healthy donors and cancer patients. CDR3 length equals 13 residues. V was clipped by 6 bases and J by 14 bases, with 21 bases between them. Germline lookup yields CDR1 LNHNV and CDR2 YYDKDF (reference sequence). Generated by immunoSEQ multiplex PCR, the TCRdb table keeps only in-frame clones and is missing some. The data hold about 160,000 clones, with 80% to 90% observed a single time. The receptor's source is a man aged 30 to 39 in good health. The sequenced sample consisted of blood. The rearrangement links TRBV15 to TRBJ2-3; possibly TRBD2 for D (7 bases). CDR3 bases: TGTGCCACCAGAGGGGGGGGCCCCGACCGACTGTATTTT. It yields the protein CATRGGGPDRLYF.